Shown below are 27 T cell receptor beta chains from a single sample sequenced in a study of blood T cell repertoires in COVID-19. The protocol was immunoSEQ multiplex PCR, while the TCRdb copy is restricted to in-frame clones and leaves out a portion. Altogether about 120,000 clones are present, around 90% being singletons, with the ten largest covering about 3.8%. Sequencing was done on a sample of peripheral blood. The receptors here all came from an older woman with COVID-19, enrolled during active disease.

This clone was seen just once. V gene TRBV4-2 combines with J gene TRBJ2-1; 7 nucleotides agree with TRBD2. The J segment lost 7 bases and the V segment lost 0 bases, leaving 3 bases of the junction unmatched. This CDR3 comprises 14 residues. Germline V gene sequence: CDR1 LGHNA, CDR2 YNFKEQ. CDR3: CASSQEGGVNEQFF. In nucleotides, the CDR3 is TGTGCCAGCAGCCAAGAGGGAGGGGTAAATGAGCAGTTCTTC.

V gene TRBV5-1 combines with J gene TRBJ1-4; no clear D gene. The CDR3 length is 16 residues. CDR1 and CDR2 (germline): SGHRS, YFSETQ. Trimming removed 0 bases from V and 4 bases from J, with 13 bases in between. CDR3 coding DNA: TGCGCCAGCAGCTTGGAACGCGGAGGGAATAATGAAAAACTGTTTTTT. Protein product: CASSLERGGNNEKLFF.

V usage is TRBV4-2 and J usage is TRBJ1-3, with D perhaps matching TRBD1 (5 bases). Germline values: CDR1 LGHNA, CDR2 YNFKEQ. V was shortened by 0 bases and J by 4 bases, with 10 bases between the two germline ends. This CDR3 spans 15 amino acids. The CDR3 sequence: CASSQDLGPGNTIYF. CDR3 DNA sequence: TGTGCCAGCAGCCAAGATCTGGGGCCAGGAAACACCATATATTTT.

The chain uses TRBV5-6 and TRBJ1-2; D is uncertain. Germline CDR1 reads SGHDT; CDR2 reads YYEEEE. The CDR3 extends over 14 amino acids. Trimming shortened V by 5 bases and J by 3 bases, and 14 bases separated the two germline ends. CDR3 region: CASREVGNDYGYTF. Here the CDR3 DNA reads TGTGCCAGCAGAGAGGTGGGTAACGACTATGGCTACACCTTC.

This sequence joins TRBV6-2 or TRBV6-3 and TRBJ1-1; TRBD1 is a possible D gene (6 bases). In germline, CDR1 is MNHEY, CDR2 SVGEGT. The CDR3 runs to 14 residues. Trimming left V 2 bases short and J 4 bases short, with 11 bases between. For the CDR3, the DNA is TGTGCCAGCAGTTACGGAGGGGGGGCCACTGAAGCTTTCTTT. Translated, it gives CASSYGGGATEAFF.

CDR3 sequence reads: CASSQDATRAFYNEQFF. For the CDR3, the DNA is TGTGCCAGCAGCCAAGACGCCACTCGAGCTTTCTACAATGAGCAGTTCTTC. The rearrangement uses TRBV14 and TRBJ2-1; D remains unclear. The CDR3 runs 17 residues. The V and J ends lost 0 bases and 3 bases respectively, with 15 bases between them. Per the germline V gene, CDR1 is SGHDN and CDR2 is FVKESK.

The chain couples TRBV5-6 to TRBJ2-4; D perhaps matches TRBD1 (5 bases). This CDR3 is 16 amino acids long. Trimming pared 0 bases from V and 1 base from J, leaving 11 bases between. CDR1 is SGHDT and CDR2 is YYEEEE in the germline V gene. The CDR3 DNA is TGTGCCAGCAGCTTGGGCAGGGAATGGGCCAAAAACATTCAGTACTTC. Its protein product is CASSLGREWAKNIQYF. The variable domain in full, completed from reference TRBV5-6 and TRBJ2-4, reads DAGVTQSPTHLIKTRGQQVTLRCSPKSGHDTVSWYQQALGQGPQFIFQYYEEEERQRGNFPDRFSGHQFPNYSSELNVNALLLGDSALYLCASSLGREWAKNIQYFGAGTRLSVL.

The chain joins TRBV13 to TRBJ2-3; 9 positions agree with TRBD1. V lost 0 bases to trimming and J lost 4 bases; unmatched junction nucleotides: 8. Germline CDR1 PRHDT, CDR2 FYEKMQ (reference sequence). The CDR3 totals 17 residues. CDR3 sequence: CASSLGGGQGIPDTQYF. DNA of the CDR3: TGTGCCAGCAGCTTAGGCGGGGGACAGGGTATCCCAGATACGCAGTATTTT. Full variable domain (outside the CDR3, taken from reference TRBV13 and TRBJ2-3): AAGVIQSPRHLIKEKRETATLKCYPIPRHDTVYWYQQGPGQDPQFLISFYEKMQSDKGSIPDRFSAQQFSDYHSELNMSSLELGDSALYFCASSLGGGQGIPDTQYFGPGTRLTVL.

This clone was counted only a few times. The chain combines TRBV4-1 with TRBJ1-5; D ambiguous. V lost 0 bases to trimming and J lost 3 bases, with 18 bases between them. This CDR3 comprises 18 residues. The germline V gene has CDR1 MGHRA and CDR2 YSYEKL. The CDR3, as DNA: TGCGCCAGCAGCCAAGATTCTGCCTTTTGGAGAAACAATCAGCCCCAGCATTTT. Amino acids: CASSQDSAFWRNNQPQHF.

The table lists this clone with a count of one. The chain couples TRBV6-1 to TRBJ1-1, with 7 bases aligning to TRBD1. The germline V gene has CDR1 MNHNS and CDR2 SASEGT. V dropped 0 bases and J dropped 0; count of bases not matched to a gene: 7. CDR3 size: 17 residues. This CDR3 reads CASSEAVWDRVNTEAFF. The CDR3, as DNA: TGTGCCAGCAGTGAAGCGGTTTGGGACAGAGTGAACACTGAAGCTTTCTTT.

The genes are TRBV4-3 and TRBJ2-1; possible D gene TRBD2, 6 bases. Trimming stripped 1 base from V and 10 bases from J, with 14 bases between. The CDR3 sequence is 14 residues long. Per the germline V gene, CDR1 is LGHNA and CDR2 is YSLEER. The chain's CDR3 is CASSQALGGREQFF. The CDR3, as DNA: TGCGCCAGCAGCCAAGCCCTGGGGGGAAGGGAGCAGTTCTTC.

V and J are TRBV28 and TRBJ1-3; tentatively, D is TRBD1 (6 bases). The CDR3 has 14 residues. V lost 7 bases to trimming and J lost 7 bases, with 17 bases between them. Looked up from germline, CDR1 is MDHEN and CDR2 is SYDVKM. CDR3 amino acids: CASTPQGYGNTIYF. In DNA, the CDR3 is TGTGCCAGCACACCACAGGGTTACGGCAACACCATATATTTT.

The V gene is TRBV5-6, the J gene TRBJ1-4; D gene unclear. The CDR3 extends over 14 amino acids. With 0 bases removed from V and 3 bases from J, the gap between germline ends came to 6 bases. CDR1 is SGHDT and CDR2 is YYEEEE in the germline V gene. The DNA of the CDR3 is TGTGCCAGCAGCTTGGGCAGTCCTAATGAAAAACTGTTTTTT. It is translated as CASSLGSPNEKLFF.

This clone was observed once. The rearrangement links TRBV5-1 to TRBJ1-1, with 7 positions matching TRBD1. This CDR3 is 16 amino acids long. V shed 0 bases and J 4 bases; nucleotides not matched to a gene: 9. Germline-derived CDR1 and CDR2 are SGHRS and YFSETQ. The CDR3 DNA is TGCGCCAGCAGCTTGGACCACAGGGGAGTCAGCACTGAAGCTTTCTTT. The encoded protein is CASSLDHRGVSTEAFF. Complete variable domain (other parts from reference TRBV5-1 and TRBJ1-1): KAGVTQTPRYLIKTRGQQVTLSCSPISGHRSVSWYQQTPGQGLQFLFEYFSETQRNKGNFPGRFSGRQFSNSRSEMNVSTLELGDSALYLCASSLDHRGVSTEAFFGQGTRLTVV.

The chain uses TRBV7-8 and TRBJ2-7, with a weak D call TRBD2 (5 bases). Trimming cost V 5 bases and J 9 bases, with 20 bases left between them. The length of the CDR3 is 14 residues. In germline, CDR1 is SGHVS, CDR2 FQNEAQ. The CDR3 DNA reads TGTGCCAGCAGCGTCCACGGGGTACCCTCAGGGCAGTACTTC. Protein product: CASSVHGVPSGQYF.

V gene TRBV18 combines with J gene TRBJ2-2; TRBD2 matches 8 bases. J lost 5 bases, V lost 2 bases, and 7 bases had no gene match. The germline CDR1 and CDR2 sequences are KGHSH and LQKENI. The CDR3 length is 16 residues. The CDR3 loop is CASSPFVLAETGELFF. The CDR3 nucleotides are TGTGCCAGCTCACCATTCGTACTAGCGGAAACCGGGGAGCTGTTTTTT.

This rearrangement joins TRBV6-5 to TRBJ1-1; 7 bases fit TRBD1. Germline-derived CDR1 and CDR2 are MNHEY and SVGAGI. CDR3 length equals 13 residues. V shed 4 bases and J 8 bases; nucleotides not matched to a gene: 7. CDR3 sequence: CASSSRDSAEAFF. The CDR3 bases are TGTGCCAGCAGTTCCAGGGACAGTGCCGAAGCTTTCTTT.

This rearrangement joins TRBV11-2 to TRBJ1-3; D is perhaps TRBD1 (5 bases). Trimming left V 1 base short and J 7 bases short, with 11 bases between. Per the germline V gene, CDR1 is SGHAT and CDR2 is FQNNGV. This CDR3 region has 14 residues. CDR3 nucleotides: TGTGCCAGCAGCTTAGTACGGGGGTCGAACACCATATATTTT. Encoded protein: CASSLVRGSNTIYF.

Details on this clone: Sequence at one end of the junction differs from germline and may be a read error. The V and J genes are TRBV7-7 and TRBJ2-2, with 10 positions matching TRBD1. CDR1 is SSHAT and CDR2 is FNYEAQ in the germline V gene (reference sequence). The CDR3 contains 16 residues. CDR3 coding DNA: TGTGCTAGCAGCTTAGGACAGGGGGTGAACACCGGGGAGCTGTTTTTT. This codes for CASSLGQGVNTGELFF.

The V gene is TRBV19, the J gene TRBJ1-1; TRBD1 matches at 9 bases. The CDR3 has 14 residues. Trimming took 8 bases from V and 1 from J; bases not matched to a gene: 5. Germline-derived CDR1 and CDR2 are LNHDA and SQIVND (reference sequence). The CDR3 DNA reads TGTGCCAGTGAACCGGGACAGGGGAACACTGAAGCTTTCTTT. Translating it yields CASEPGQGNTEAFF.

This clone has only one observation. The chain recombines TRBV5-4 with TRBJ1-2; maybe TRBD1 (6 bases). Germline loops: CDR1 SGHNT, CDR2 YYREEE (reference sequence). CDR3 size: 12 residues. V shed 5 bases and J shed 4 bases, with 9 bases lying between them. CDR3 residues: CASRQDSYGYTF. CDR3 coding DNA: TGTGCCAGCAGACAGGACAGCTATGGCTACACCTTC.

J is TRBJ1-5 and V is TRBV19; the match to TRBD1 covers 9 bases. J lost 6 bases, V lost 1 base, and 7 bases had no gene match. The V gene's germline CDR1 is LNHDA and CDR2 SQIVND (reference sequence). The CDR3 is 16 amino acids. Here the CDR3 reads CASSIGGGQGAQPQHF. The CDR3 region has the DNA TGTGCCAGTAGTATAGGTGGGGGACAGGGTGCTCAGCCCCAGCATTTT.

This clone has just one count. The chain couples TRBV3-1 (or the pseudogene TRBV3-2) to TRBJ1-2; TRBD1 might be the D (6 bases). This CDR3 region has 14 residues. V was trimmed by 0 bases and J by 8 bases, leaving 13 bases between them. Germline V gene sequence: CDR1 LGHDT, CDR2 YNNKEL (reference sequence). The CDR3 reads CASSQDPGVGGYTF. In nucleotides, the CDR3 is TGTGCCAGCAGCCAAGATCCAGGGGTAGGGGGCTACACCTTC.

The chain has TRBV3-1 (or the pseudogene TRBV3-2) and TRBJ2-4, with D perhaps TRBD1 (6 bases). The length of the CDR3 is 16 residues. V was shortened by 1 base and J by 7 bases, with 17 bases between the two germline ends. CDR1 and CDR2 (germline): LGHDT, YNNKEL (reference sequence). The DNA for the CDR3 is TGTGCCAGCAGCCAAGGGGCAGGGGTTAGGTCGAACATTCAGTACTTC. It is translated as CASSQGAGVRSNIQYF.

V and J are TRBV7-3 and TRBJ2-3; maybe TRBD1 (5 bases). CDR1 and CDR2 from the germline V gene are SGHTA and FQGTGA. The V and J ends lost 2 bases and 7 bases respectively, with 13 bases between them. This CDR3 is 14 amino acids long. As DNA, the CDR3 is TGTGCCAGCAGCTTACAGGGTTTTGACTATACGCAGTATTTT. Its protein is CASSLQGFDYTQYF.

This clone was seen just once. The chain joins TRBV14 to TRBJ2-1, with a weak D call TRBD2 (5 bases). The CDR3 extends over 16 amino acids. Germline V lookup: CDR1 SGHDN, CDR2 FVKESK. V was cut by 4 bases and J by 0 bases, with 13 bases left in between. In DNA form, the CDR3 reads TGTGCCAGCAGCCTTAAGGTCGGGGTCTCCTACAATGAGCAGTTCTTC. It is translated as CASSLKVGVSYNEQFF.

CDR3 residues: CASSLLPGLAGPAKNIQYF. The CDR3 DNA is TGTGCCAGCAGCTTACTACCGGGACTAGCGGGCCCAGCCAAAAACATTCAGTACTTC. The chain links TRBV11-2 to TRBJ2-4; 12 bases match TRBD2. CDR3 size: 19 residues. The trim removed 2 bases at V and 0 bases at J, leaving 8 bases unmatched. In germline, CDR1 is SGHAT, CDR2 FQNNGV.